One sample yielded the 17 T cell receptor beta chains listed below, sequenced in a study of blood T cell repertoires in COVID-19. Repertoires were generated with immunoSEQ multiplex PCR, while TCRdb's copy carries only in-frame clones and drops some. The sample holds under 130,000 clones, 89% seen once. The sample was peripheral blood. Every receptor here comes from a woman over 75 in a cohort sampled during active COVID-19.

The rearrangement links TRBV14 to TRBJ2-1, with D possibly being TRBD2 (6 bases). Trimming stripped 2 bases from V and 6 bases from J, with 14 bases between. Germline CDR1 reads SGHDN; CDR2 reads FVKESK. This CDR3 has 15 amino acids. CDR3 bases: TGTGCCAGCAGCCAAATTTCCGGGAGCATCAATGAGCAGTTCTTC. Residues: CASSQISGSINEQFF.

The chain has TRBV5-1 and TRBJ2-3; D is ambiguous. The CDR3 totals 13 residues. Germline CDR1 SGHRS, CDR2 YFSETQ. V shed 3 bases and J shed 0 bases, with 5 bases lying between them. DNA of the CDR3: TGCGCCAGCAGCTCGTCGAGCACAGATACGCAGTATTTT. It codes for CASSSSSTDTQYF.

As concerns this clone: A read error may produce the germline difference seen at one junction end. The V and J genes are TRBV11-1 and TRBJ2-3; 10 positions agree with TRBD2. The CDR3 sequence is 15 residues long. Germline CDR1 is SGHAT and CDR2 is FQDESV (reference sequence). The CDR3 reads CASSLAGVRADTQYF. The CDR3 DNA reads TGTGCCAGCAGCCTAGCGGGAGTTAGAGCAGATACGCAGTATTTT.

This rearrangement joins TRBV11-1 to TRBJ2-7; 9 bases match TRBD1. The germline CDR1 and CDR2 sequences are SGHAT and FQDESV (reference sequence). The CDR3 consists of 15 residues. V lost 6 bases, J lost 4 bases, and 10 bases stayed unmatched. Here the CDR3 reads CASSSGQGTNYEQYF. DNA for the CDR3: TGTGCCAGCAGTTCAGGACAGGGGACCAATTACGAGCAGTACTTC.

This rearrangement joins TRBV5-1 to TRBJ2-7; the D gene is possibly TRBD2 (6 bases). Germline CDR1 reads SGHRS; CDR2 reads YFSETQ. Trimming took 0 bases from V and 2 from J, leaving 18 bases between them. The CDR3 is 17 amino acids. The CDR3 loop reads CASSLGGGKGLPYEQYF. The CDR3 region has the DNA TGCGCCAGCAGCTTGGGGGGCGGGAAGGGGCTCCCCTACGAGCAGTACTTC.

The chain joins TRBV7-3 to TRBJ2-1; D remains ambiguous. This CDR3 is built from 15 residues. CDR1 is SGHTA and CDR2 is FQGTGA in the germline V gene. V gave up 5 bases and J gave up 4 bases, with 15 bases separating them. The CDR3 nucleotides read TGTGCCAGCAGCCAAACCGCGACTTTGTACAATGAGCAGTTCTTC. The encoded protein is CASSQTATLYNEQFF. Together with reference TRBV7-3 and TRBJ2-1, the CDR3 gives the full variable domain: GAGVSQTPSNKVTEKGKYVELRCDPISGHTALYWYRQSLGQGPEFLIYFQGTGAADDSGLPNDRFFAVRPEGSVSTLKIQRTERGDSAVYLCASSQTATLYNEQFFGPGTRLTVL.

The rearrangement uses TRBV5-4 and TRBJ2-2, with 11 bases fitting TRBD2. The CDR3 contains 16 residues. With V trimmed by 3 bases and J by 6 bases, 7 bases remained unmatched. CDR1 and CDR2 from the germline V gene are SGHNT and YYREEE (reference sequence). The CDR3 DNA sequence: TGTGCCAGCAGCTCGGGGACTAGCGGACCCTCCGGGGAGCTGTTTTTT. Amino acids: CASSSGTSGPSGELFF.

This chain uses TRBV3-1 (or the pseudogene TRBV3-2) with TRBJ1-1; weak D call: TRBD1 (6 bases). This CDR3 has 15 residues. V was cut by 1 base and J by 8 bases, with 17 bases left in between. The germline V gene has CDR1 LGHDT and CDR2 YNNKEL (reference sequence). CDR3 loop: CASSQVVGGAGEAFF. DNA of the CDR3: TGTGCCAGCAGCCAAGTCGTGGGGGGGGCAGGCGAAGCTTTCTTT.

CDR3 region: CASSLDQGSTEAFF. The CDR3 nucleotides read TGTGCCAGCAGCTTAGATCAGGGGTCCACTGAAGCTTTCTTT. The V gene is TRBV7-9, the J gene TRBJ1-1; the D gene is possibly TRBD1 (6 bases). The V gene lost 1 base and the J gene lost 4 bases, with 10 bases spanning the gap. Germline V gene sequence: CDR1 SEHNR, CDR2 FQNEAQ (reference sequence). CDR3 length equals 14 residues. Drawing the rest from reference TRBV7-9 and TRBJ1-1, the complete variable domain is DTGVSQNPRHKITKRGQNVTFRCDPISEHNRLYWYRQTLGQGPEFLTYFQNEAQLEKSRLLSDRFSAERPKGSFSTLEIQRTEQGDSAMYLCASSLDQGSTEAFFGQGTRLTVV.

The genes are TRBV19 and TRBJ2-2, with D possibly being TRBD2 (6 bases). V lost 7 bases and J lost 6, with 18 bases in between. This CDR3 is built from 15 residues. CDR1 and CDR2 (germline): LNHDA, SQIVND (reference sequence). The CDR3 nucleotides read TGTGCCAGTACCCGGGAGCCTGCTCAGGCCGGGGAGCTGTTTTTT. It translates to CASTREPAQAGELFF.

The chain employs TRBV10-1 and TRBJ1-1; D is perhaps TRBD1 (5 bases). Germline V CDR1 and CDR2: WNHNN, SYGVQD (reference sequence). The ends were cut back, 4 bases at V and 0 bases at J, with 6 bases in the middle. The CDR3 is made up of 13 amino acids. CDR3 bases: TGCGCCAGCAGTGGACAGATGAACACTGAAGCTTTCTTT. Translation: CASSGQMNTEAFF.

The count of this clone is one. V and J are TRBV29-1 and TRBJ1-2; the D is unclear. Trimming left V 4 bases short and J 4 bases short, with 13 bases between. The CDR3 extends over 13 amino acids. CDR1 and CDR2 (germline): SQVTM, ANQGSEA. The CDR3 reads CSVGWTQSYGYTF. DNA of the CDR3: TGCAGCGTTGGATGGACTCAGTCCTATGGCTACACCTTC.

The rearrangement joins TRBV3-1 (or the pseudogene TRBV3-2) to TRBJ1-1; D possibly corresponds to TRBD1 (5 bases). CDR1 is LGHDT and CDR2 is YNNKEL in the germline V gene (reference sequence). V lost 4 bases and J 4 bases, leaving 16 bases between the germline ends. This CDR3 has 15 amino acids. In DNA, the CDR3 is TGTGCCAGCAGCCCCTGGGCGGGGGGAATCACTGAAGCTTTCTTT. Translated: CASSPWAGGITEAFF.

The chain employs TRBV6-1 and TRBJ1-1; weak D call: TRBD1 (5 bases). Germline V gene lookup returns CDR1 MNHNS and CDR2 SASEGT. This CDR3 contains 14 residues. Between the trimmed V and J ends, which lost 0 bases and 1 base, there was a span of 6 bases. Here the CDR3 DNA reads TGTGCCAGCAGTGAAGCCGGACAGAACACTGAAGCTTTCTTT. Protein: CASSEAGQNTEAFF.

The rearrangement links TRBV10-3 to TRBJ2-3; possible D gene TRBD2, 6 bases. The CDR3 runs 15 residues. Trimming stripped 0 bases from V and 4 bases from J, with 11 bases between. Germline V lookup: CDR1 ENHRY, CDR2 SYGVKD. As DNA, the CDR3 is TGTGCCATCAGTGAGTCGTTTTTAGCGGCAGATACGCAGTATTTT. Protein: CAISESFLAADTQYF.

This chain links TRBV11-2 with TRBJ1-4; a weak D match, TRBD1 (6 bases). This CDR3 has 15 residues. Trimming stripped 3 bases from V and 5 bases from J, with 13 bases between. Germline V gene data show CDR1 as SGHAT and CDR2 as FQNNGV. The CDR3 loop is CASSFRGDPNEKLFF. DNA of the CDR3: TGTGCCAGCAGCTTCAGGGGTGACCCGAATGAAAAACTGTTTTTT.

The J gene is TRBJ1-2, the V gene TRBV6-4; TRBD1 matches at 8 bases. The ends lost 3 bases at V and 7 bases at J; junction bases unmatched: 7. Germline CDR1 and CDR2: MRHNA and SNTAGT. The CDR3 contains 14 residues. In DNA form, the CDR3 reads TGTGCCAGCAGTGAGTTCCAGGGGGCTTCTGGCTACACCTTC. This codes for CASSEFQGASGYTF.